This TCR beta chain appears in the sequencing data of a study of cytomegalovirus exposure and HLA in healthy donors. Whole-study findings and limits: Being productive about 90% or about 30% of the time was typical of most TCR beta V segments in an earlier analysis. A few of the chains that were CMV-associated were confirmed in vitro to be specific for CMV antigens. Roughly even sequencing depth across donors was the assumption behind the presence/absence analyses.

Regarding this clone: As yet, its antigen is unknown.

PCR used 60 Vbeta primers and 13 Jbeta primers. How the authors handled the data: Unique TCR beta chains totaled roughly 80 million in a later count, with roughly 10 million of them shared. Assay: immunoSEQ multiplex PCR; the TCRdb copy retains only in-frame clones and omits some. The V and J calls and clone size come from that table; D and trimming were worked out from the DNA. The repertoire shows 150,000 to 250,000 clones; the top ten hold roughly 0.74%. Germline-derived CDR1 and CDR2 are SGHTA and FQGTGA. The CDR3 runs 13 residues. Unmatched junction bases numbered 6, after V lost 3 bases and J lost 8 bases.

The TCR comes from a boy between 10 and 17 years old in good health and CMV-seronegative. The rearrangement uses TRBV7-3 and TRBJ1-2; 7 bases match TRBD1. Material: PBMCs. The CDR3: CASSLTGKDGYTF. Here the CDR3 DNA reads TGTGCCAGCAGCTTGACAGGGAAAGACGGCTACACCTTC.